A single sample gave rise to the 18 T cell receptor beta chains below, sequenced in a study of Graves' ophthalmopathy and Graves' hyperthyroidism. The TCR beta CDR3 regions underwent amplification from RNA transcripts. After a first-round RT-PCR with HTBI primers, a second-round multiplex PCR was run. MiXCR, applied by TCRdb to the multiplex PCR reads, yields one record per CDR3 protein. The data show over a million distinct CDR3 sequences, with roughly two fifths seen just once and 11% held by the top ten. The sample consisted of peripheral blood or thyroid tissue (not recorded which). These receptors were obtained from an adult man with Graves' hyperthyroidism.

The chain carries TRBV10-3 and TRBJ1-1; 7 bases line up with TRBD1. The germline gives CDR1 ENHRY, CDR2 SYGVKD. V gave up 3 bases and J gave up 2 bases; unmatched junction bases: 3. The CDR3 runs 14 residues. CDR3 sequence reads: CAISDRDSNTEAFF. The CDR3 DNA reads TGTGCCATCAGTGACCGGGACAGCAACACTGAAGCTTTCTTT.

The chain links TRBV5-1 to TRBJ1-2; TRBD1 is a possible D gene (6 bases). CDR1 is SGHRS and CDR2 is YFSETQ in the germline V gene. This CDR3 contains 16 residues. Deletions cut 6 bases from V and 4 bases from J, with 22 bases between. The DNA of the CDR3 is TGCGCCAGCACATCAACAGGGACCACCCGCGGCTATGGCTACACCTTC. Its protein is CASTSTGTTRGYGYTF.

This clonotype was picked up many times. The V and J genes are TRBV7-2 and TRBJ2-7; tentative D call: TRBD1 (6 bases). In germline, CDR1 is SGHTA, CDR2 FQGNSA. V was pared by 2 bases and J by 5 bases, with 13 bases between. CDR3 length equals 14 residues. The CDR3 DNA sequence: TGTGCCAGCAGCTTACGGCCGACAGGACACGAGCAGTACTTC. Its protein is CASSLRPTGHEQYF.

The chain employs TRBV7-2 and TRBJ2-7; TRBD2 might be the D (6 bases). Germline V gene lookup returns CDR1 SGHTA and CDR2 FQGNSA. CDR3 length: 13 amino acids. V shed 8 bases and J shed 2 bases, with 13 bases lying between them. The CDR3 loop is CASGVERAYEQYF. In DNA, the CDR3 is TGTGCCAGCGGGGTGGAGCGGGCCTACGAGCAGTACTTC.

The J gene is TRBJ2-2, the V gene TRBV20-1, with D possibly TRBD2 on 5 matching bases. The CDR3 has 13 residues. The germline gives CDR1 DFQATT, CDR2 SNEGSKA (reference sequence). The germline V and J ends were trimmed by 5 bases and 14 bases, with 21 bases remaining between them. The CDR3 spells CSAPQTLTGVLFF. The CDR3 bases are TGCAGTGCTCCCCAGACTTTGACCGGGGTCCTGTTTTTT.

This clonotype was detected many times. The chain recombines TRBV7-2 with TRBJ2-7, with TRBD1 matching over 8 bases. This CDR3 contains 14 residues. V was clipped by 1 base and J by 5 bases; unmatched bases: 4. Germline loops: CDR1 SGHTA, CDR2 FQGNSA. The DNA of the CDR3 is TGTGCCAGCAGCTTAGGCAGGGGGCTTAACGAGCAGTACTTC. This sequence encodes CASSLGRGLNEQYF.

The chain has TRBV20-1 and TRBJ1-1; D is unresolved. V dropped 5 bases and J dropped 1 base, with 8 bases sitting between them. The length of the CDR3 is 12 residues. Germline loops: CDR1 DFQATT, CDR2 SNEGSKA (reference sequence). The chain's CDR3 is CSAQVSNTEAFF. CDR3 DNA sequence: TGCAGTGCTCAGGTTTCGAACACTGAAGCTTTCTTT.

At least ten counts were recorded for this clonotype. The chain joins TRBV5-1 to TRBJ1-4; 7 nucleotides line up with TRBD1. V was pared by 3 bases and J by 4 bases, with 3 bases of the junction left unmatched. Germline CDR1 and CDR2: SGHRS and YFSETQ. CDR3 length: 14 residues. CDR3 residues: CASSSTGHNEKLFF. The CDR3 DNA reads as TGCGCCAGCAGCTCGACAGGGCATAATGAAAAACTGTTTTTT.

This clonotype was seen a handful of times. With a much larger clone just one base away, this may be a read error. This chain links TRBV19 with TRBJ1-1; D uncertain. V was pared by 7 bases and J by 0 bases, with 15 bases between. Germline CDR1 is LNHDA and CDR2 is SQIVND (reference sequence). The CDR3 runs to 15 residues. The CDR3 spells CASTGTRTVNTEAFF. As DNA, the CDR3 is TGTGCCAGTACTGGAACACGGACGGTGAACACTGAAGCTTTCTTT.

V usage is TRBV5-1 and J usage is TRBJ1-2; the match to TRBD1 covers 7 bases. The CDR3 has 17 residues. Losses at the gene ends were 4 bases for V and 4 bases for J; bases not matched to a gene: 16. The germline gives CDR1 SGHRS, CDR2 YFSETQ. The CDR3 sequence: CASSLQPAGGVGYGYTF. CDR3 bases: TGCGCCAGCAGCCTCCAACCGGCAGGGGGTGTCGGCTATGGCTACACCTTC.

The CDR3, as DNA: TGTGCCAGCAGCCCCAGGAGGGGCAGCTCCTACACCCAGTACTTC. Encoded protein: CASSPRRGSSYTQYF. V usage is TRBV7-2 and J usage is TRBJ2-5, with D tentatively TRBD2 (6 bases). The CDR3 runs 15 residues. Trimming shortened V by 5 bases and J by 8 bases, and 21 bases separated the two germline ends. Germline V lookup: CDR1 SGHTA, CDR2 FQGNSA.

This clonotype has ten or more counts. The CDR3 spells CAISVTDSQETQYF. DNA of the CDR3: TGTGCCATCAGCGTAACGGACAGCCAAGAGACCCAGTACTTC. The chain carries TRBV10-3 and TRBJ2-5, with D perhaps matching TRBD1 (6 bases). This CDR3 has 14 amino acids. The germline V and J ends were trimmed by 6 bases and 1 base, with 12 bases remaining between them. Germline CDR1 reads ENHRY; CDR2 reads SYGVKD.

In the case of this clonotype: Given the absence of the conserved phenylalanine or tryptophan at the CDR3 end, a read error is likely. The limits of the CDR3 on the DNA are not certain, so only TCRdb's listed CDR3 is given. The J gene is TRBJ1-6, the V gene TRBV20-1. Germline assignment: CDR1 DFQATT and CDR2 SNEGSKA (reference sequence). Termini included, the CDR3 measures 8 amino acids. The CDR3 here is CSASLREQ.

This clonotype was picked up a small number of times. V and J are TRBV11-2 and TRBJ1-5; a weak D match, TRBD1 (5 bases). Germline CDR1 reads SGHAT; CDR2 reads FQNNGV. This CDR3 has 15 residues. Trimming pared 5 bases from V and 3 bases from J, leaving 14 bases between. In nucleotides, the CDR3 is TGTGCCAGCAGCATTGGACACTACCCCAATCAGCCCCAGCATTTT. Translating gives CASSIGHYPNQPQHF.

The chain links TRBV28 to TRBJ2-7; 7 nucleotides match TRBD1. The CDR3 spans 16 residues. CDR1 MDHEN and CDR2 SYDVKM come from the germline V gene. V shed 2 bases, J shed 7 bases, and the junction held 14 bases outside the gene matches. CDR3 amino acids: CASSLTGVRYYWEQYF. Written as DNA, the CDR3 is TGTGCCAGCAGTTTAACAGGGGTCCGGTATTATTGGGAGCAGTACTTC.

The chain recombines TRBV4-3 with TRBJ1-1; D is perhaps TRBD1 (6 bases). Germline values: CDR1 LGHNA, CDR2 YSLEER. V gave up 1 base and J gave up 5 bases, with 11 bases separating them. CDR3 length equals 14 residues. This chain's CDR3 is CASSQGGRWTEAFF. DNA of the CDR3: TGCGCCAGCAGCCAAGGGGGGCGGTGGACTGAAGCTTTCTTT.

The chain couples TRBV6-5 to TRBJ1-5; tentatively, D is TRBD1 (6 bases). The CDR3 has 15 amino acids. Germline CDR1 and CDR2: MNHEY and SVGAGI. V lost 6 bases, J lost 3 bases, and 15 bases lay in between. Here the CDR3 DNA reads TGTGCCAGCAGACAGGGAGCGAGGCCCAATCAGCCCCAGCATTTT. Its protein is CASRQGARPNQPQHF.

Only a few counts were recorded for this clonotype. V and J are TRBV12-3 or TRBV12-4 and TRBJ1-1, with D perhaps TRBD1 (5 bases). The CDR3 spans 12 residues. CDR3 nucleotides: TGTGCTAGTGGTCAGGGCAAGACTGAAGCTTTCTTT. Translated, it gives CASGQGKTEAFF.